This T cell receptor (beta chain) was sequenced during a study of CD8 T cells in ankylosing spondylitis. Study findings and constraints: Among TCR beta sequences, a motif of roughly 8 highly homologous variants appeared characteristic of ankylosing spondylitis blood. Reportedly, significant enrichment of disease-linked clones occurred in matched ankylosing spondylitis synovial fluid. In peripheral blood, disease-linked CD8+ clones occurred at relatively low frequencies. Earlier literature documents some of the motif variants in reactive arthritis synovial fluid and blood.

Trimming took 0 bases from V and 5 from J; bases not matched to a gene: 7. This CDR3 has 18 amino acids. Per germline, CDR1 SGHAT and CDR2 FQDESV (reference sequence). With respect to this clonotype: What it binds is not known.

Scientists made TCR beta libraries using quantitative 5'-RACE with molecular barcodes. One entry per CDR3 protein results from TCRdb running MiXCR on the 5' RACE reads. The top ten hold about 20% of the sample, which has about 700,000 distinct CDR3 sequences, under 20% seen once. Sequenced input: blood, either unsorted or a sorted T cell fraction (not recorded which). The J gene is TRBJ2-1, the V gene TRBV11-1; 13 bases agree with TRBD2. The clonotype comes from a male donor with ankylosing spondylitis. CDR3 DNA: TGTGCCAGCAGCTTAGCGTACGGACTAGCGGGGGCCCACAATGAGCAGTTCTTC. It codes for CASSLAYGLAGAHNEQFF.